This T cell receptor beta chain was profiled in a study of kidney transplant recipient with SARS-CoV-2 infection. V lost 1 base to trimming and J lost 2 bases, with 8 bases between them. Germline assignment: CDR1 DFQATT and CDR2 SNEGSKA (reference sequence). The CDR3 sequence is 13 residues long. TCRdb re-analysed the reads in MiXCR, keeping a single row per CDR3 protein. The sample consists of fewer than 250,000 distinct CDR3 sequences, roughly 26% of them appearing once. The material sequenced was a blood sample, taken at baseline and on roughly day 110 from a kidney transplant recipient. This clonotype originated in a young adult male patient who had COVID-19 and was a kidney transplant recipient. Some T cells may trace back to the graft donor. The chain joins TRBV20-1 to TRBJ2-5; D might be TRBD2 (5 bases). The CDR3 reads CSARGPGQETQYF. The DNA of the CDR3 is TGCAGTGCTAGAGGTCCGGGGCAAGAGACCCAGTACTTC.